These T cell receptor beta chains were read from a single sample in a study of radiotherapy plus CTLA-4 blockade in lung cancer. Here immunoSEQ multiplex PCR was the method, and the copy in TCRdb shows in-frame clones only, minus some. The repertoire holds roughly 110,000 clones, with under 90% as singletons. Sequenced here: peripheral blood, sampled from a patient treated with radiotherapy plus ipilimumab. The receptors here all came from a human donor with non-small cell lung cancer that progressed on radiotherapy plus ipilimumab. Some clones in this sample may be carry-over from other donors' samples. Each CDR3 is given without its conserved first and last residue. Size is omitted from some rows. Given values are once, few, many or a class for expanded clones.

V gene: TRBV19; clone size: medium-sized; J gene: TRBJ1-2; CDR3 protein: AGGPAGGYT
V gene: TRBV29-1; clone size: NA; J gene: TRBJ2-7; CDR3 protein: SGEECLGEGPYEQY
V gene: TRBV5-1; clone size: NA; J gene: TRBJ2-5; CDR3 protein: ASSLGSGGQGVETQY
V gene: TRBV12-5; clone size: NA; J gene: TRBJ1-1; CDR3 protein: ASAPDSSNTEAF
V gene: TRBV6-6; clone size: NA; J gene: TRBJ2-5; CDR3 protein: ASSRQRETQY
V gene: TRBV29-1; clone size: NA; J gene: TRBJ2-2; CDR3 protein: SARDRWGTGELF
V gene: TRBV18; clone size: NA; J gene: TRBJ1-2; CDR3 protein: ASSPGTVGLNYGYT
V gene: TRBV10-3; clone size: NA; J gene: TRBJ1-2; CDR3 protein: AISVSAGLSTNYGYT
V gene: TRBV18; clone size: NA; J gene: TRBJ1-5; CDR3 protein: ASSPLASNQPQH
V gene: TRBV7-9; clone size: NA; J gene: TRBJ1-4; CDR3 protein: ASSLGTGTEKLF
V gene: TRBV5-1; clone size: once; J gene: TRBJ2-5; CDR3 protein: ASRIGEETQY